This TCR beta chain was identified during a study of T cells in Graves' hyperthyroidism and ophthalmopathy. Study results and limitations: Appearing also in blood were most of the thyroid clonotypes expanded above 0.001.

This clonotype appeared a few times. Its matching antigen is unknown. Germline V CDR1 and CDR2: SGDLS, YYNGEE. V dropped 7 bases and J dropped 4; count of bases not matched to a gene: 4. The CDR3 covers 12 residues. RNA transcripts were the template for amplifying TCR beta CDR3 regions. TCR CDR3 regions were first amplified by RT-PCR with HTBI primers. From the multiplex PCR reads, TCRdb called clonotypes with MiXCR, one entry per CDR3 protein. Among some 510,000 distinct CDR3 sequences, roughly 20% were seen once, and the ten largest hold around 27%. Hyperthyroidism, newly diagnosed and lasting under 2 months, affected patients aged 18 to 65.

The chain has TRBV9 and TRBJ2-5; 7 nucleotides line up with TRBD1. This receptor was identified in a man aged 18-30 years with Graves' hyperthyroidism. What was sequenced was blood. CDR3 amino acids: CASQGEGETQYF. As DNA, the CDR3 is TGTGCCAGCCAGGGGGAAGGAGAGACCCAGTACTTC.